The present T cell receptor beta chain was sequenced within a study of OX40 agonist ivuxolimab in advanced cancers. Study-level points and caveats: Also showing low normalized T-cell clonal expansion were some of the nonresponders.

The sample holds a few counts of this clone. Antigen unknown. The method was immunoSEQ multiplex PCR; TCRdb's version includes in-frame clones alone and lacks a portion of them. Of tens of thousands of clones detected, over 70% appear once; the ten largest clones hold about 4.9%. CDR3 length: 16 amino acids. J gave up 4 bases and V 0 bases, and 5 bases lay outside the gene matches. The germline gives CDR1 MNHEY, CDR2 SVGAGI. The sampling schedule covered blood at baseline, cycle 4 day 1, and cycle 7 day 1. The sequence derives from an adult with an advanced solid tumor such as melanoma, head and neck, liver or kidney cancer. This chain connects TRBV6-5 to TRBJ2-3; 9 bases map to TRBD2. Source: CD4+ or CD8+ T cells sorted from blood, taken in a trial of the OX40 agonist ivuxolimab. CDR3 protein: CASSYSLAGSSDTQYF. CDR3 bases: TGTGCCAGCAGTTACTCGCTAGCGGGGAGTTCAGATACGCAGTATTTT.